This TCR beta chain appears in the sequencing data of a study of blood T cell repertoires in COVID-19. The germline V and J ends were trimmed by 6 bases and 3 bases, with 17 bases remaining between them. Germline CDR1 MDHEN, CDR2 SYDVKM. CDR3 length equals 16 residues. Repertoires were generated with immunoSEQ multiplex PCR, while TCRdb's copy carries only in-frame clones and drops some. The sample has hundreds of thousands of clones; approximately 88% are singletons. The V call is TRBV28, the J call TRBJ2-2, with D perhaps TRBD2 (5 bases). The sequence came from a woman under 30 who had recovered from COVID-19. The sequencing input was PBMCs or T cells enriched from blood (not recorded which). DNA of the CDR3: TGTGCCAGCAGCCCTCGGCGGACTTCGTACACCGGGGAGCTGTTTTTT. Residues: CASSPRRTSYTGELFF.